The T cell receptor (beta chain) under discussion was sequenced for a study of T-cell reconstitution after alpha-beta-depleted transplantation in children. Findings and limits, study-wide: Alpha-beta T cells about two months after transplant reportedly derived from several hundred expanded graft clones.

Using unique molecular identifiers, the investigators prepared the TCRbeta library. In TCRdb, the PCR reads were re-called with MiXCR into one record per CDR3 protein. The sample lists around 450,000 distinct CDR3 sequences, roughly 44% occurring once. With regard to this clonotype: Its antigen is currently unknown. Compared with germline, one end of the junction differs, possibly owing to a read error.

The CDR3 spans 14 residues. Germline V gives CDR1 SQVTM, CDR2 ANQGSEA. The receptor comes from a girl aged 2 to 9 with aplastic anemia, due to receive a stem cell transplant. Material: PBMCs, obtained before TCRalphabeta/CD19-depleted stem cell transplant. The genes are TRBV29-1 and TRBJ1-2; TRBD1 agrees at 12 bases. The CDR3 loop is CSVGPGQGAGGNTF. CDR3 nucleotide sequence: TGCAGCGTTGGCCCGGGACAGGGGGCGGGTGGCAACACCTTC.